A selection of T cell receptor beta chains follows, all from one sample in a study of blood T cell repertoires in COVID-19. Generated by immunoSEQ multiplex PCR, the TCRdb table keeps only in-frame clones and is missing some. The table lists around 400,000 clones, about 87% of them singletons. The sample consisted of peripheral blood. The receptors stem from a woman aged 55-70 years with COVID-19, enrolled during active disease. Both conserved end residues are part of each CDR3. A D gene is named only where the DNA matches it firmly. Size is omitted from some rows. Given values are once, few, many or a class for expanded clones.

j_gene,v_gene,abundance,d_gene,CDR3aa,CDR3nt
TRBJ1-5,TRBV19,.,.,CASSIRGPNQPQHF,TGTGCCAGTAGTATCCGTGGCCCGAATCAGCCCCAGCATTTT
TRBJ1-2,TRBV7-8,.,.,CASSSGGQTGGYTF,TGTGCCAGCAGCTCAGGCGGACAGACCGGTGGCTACACCTTC
TRBJ2-2,TRBV28,.,TRBD2,CASSGGGPNTGELFF,TGTGCCAGCAGCGGGGGGGGTCCTAACACCGGGGAGCTGTTTTTT
TRBJ2-5,TRBV5-1,.,TRBD1,CASSNRQGGETQYF,TGCGCCAGCAGCAACAGACAGGGGGGAGAGACCCAGTACTTC
TRBJ2-7,TRBV6-5,.,.,CASSYSIGDEQYF,TGTGCCAGCAGTTACTCGATAGGGGACGAGCAGTACTTC
TRBJ1-1,TRBV5-1,.,.,CASSLAGFSTEAFF,TGCGCCAGCAGCTTGGCGGGATTCAGTACTGAAGCTTTCTTT
TRBJ2-2,TRBV19,few,.,CASSIDLYTGELFF,TGTGCCAGTAGTATAGATCTATACACCGGGGAGCTGTTTTTT
TRBJ2-2,TRBV2,.,TRBD1,CAILGQGALNTGELFF,TGTGCCATCTTGGGACAGGGGGCCTTGAACACCGGGGAGCTGTTTTTT
TRBJ1-6,TRBV5-4,.,TRBD1,CASSRDRLNSSSYNSPLHF,TGTGCCAGCAGCCGGGACAGGTTAAATTCGAGCTCCTATAATTCACCCCTCCACTTT
TRBJ2-3,TRBV28,.,TRBD1,CASSGPGTGVPDTQYF,TGTGCCAGCAGTGGCCCCGGGACAGGGGTCCCAGATACGCAGTATTTT
TRBJ1-1,TRBV12-3/TRBV12-4,.,.,CASSLTGREEAFF,TGTGCCAGCAGTTTAACCGGGAGAGAAGAAGCTTTCTTT
TRBJ1-2,TRBV28,.,.,CASVLEGYGYTF,TGTGCCAGCGTGTTGGAGGGGTATGGCTACACCTTC
TRBJ2-4,TRBV7-8,.,.,CASSFPGGNIQYF,TGTGCCAGCAGCTTCCCCGGGGGAAACATTCAGTACTTC
TRBJ2-1,TRBV11-1,.,TRBD2,CASTFTSGGSNEQFF,TGTGCCAGCACCTTTACTAGCGGGGGGTCCAATGAGCAGTTCTTC
TRBJ2-1,TRBV7-6,.,.,CASSLGRYNEQFF,TGTGCCAGCAGCTTAGGTCGGTACAATGAGCAGTTCTTC